One and the same sample provided the 3 T cell receptor beta chains below, sequenced in a study of cytomegalovirus exposure and HLA in healthy donors. Vbeta (60) and Jbeta (13) primers were used in the PCR. Repertoires were generated with immunoSEQ multiplex PCR, while TCRdb's copy carries only in-frame clones and drops some. The table includes some 180,000 clones, about 88% detected once. The sequenced sample was PBMCs. These receptors were obtained from a girl in the first two years of life in good health and CMV-seronegative.

The rearrangement joins TRBV7-9 to TRBJ2-1; TRBD2 matches at 10 bases. V shed 4 bases, J shed 8 bases, and the junction held 14 bases outside the gene matches. This CDR3 comprises 17 residues. Germline lookup yields CDR1 SEHNR and CDR2 FQNEAQ (reference sequence). CDR3 loop: CASSYPKREGRWHEQFF. The CDR3 region has the DNA TGTGCCAGCAGCTACCCTAAGCGGGAGGGCCGGTGGCATGAGCAGTTCTTC.

The chain carries TRBV6-1 and TRBJ2-1; 8 positions match TRBD2. CDR1 and CDR2 from the germline V gene are MNHNS and SASEGT. The CDR3 loop spans 12 amino acids. The V segment lost 3 bases and the J segment 11 bases; nucleotides outside the gene matches: 3. In nucleotides, the CDR3 is TGTGCCAGCAGTGAGGCGGGGGGCCAGCAGTTCTTC. This translates into CASSEAGGQQFF.

This clone was counted a single time. V is TRBV15 and J is TRBJ1-2; TRBD1 matches at 7 bases. The CDR3 runs to 15 residues. V shed 4 bases, J shed 4 bases, and the junction held 9 bases outside the gene matches. Germline V gene sequence: CDR1 LNHNV, CDR2 YYDKDF (reference sequence). The CDR3 spells CATSTGTAISYGYTF. In DNA form, the CDR3 reads TGTGCCACCAGCACCGGGACAGCAATAAGCTATGGCTACACCTTC.